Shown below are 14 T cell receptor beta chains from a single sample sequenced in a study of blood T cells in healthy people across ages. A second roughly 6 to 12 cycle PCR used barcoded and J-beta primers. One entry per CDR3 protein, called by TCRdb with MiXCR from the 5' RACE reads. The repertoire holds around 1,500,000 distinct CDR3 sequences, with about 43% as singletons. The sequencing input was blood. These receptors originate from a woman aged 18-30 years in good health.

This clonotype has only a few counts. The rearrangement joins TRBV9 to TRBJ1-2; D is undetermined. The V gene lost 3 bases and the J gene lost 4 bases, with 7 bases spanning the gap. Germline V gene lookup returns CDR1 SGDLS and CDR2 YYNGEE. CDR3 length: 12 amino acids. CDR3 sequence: CASSAQLYGYTF. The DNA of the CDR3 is TGTGCCAGCAGCGCTCAGCTCTATGGCTACACCTTC. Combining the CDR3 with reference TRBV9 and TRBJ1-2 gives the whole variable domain DSGVTQTPKHLITATGQRVTLRCSPRSGDLSVYWYQQSLDQGLQFLIQYYNGEERAKGNILERFSAQQFPDLHSELNLSSLELGDSALYFCASSAQLYGYTFGSGTRLTVV.

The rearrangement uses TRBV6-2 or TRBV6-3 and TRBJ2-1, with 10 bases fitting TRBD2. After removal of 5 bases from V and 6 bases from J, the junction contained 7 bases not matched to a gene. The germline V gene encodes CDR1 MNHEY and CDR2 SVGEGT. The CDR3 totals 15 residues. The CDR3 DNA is TGTGCCAGCAGTCCTCTAGCGGGAGTGAGCAATGAGCAGTTCTTC. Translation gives CASSPLAGVSNEQFF.

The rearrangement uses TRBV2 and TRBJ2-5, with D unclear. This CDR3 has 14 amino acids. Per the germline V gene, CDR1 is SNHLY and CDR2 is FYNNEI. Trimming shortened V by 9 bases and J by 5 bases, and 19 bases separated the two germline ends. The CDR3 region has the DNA TGTGCCAGAGTCTTCGGGCCTCTAAAGGAGACCCAGTACTTC. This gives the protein CARVFGPLKETQYF.

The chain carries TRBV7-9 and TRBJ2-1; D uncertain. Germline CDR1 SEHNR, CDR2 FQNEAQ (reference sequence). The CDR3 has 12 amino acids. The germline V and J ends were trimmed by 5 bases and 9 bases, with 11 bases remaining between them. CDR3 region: CASSRGLSEQFF. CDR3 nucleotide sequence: TGTGCCAGCAGCAGAGGTTTGAGTGAGCAGTTCTTC.

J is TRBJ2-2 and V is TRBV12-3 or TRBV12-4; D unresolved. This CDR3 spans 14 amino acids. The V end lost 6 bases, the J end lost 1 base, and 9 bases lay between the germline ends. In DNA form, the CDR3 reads TGTGCCAGCAGAACCACCAAGAACACCGGGGAGCTGTTTTTT. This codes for CASRTTKNTGELFF.

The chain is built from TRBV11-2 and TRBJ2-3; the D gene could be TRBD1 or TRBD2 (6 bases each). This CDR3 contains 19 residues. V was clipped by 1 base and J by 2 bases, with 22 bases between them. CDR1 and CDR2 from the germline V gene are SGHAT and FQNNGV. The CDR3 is CASSLGERTRGTLTDTQYF. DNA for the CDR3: TGTGCCAGCAGCTTAGGGGAAAGGACTCGCGGGACACTCACAGATACGCAGTATTTT.

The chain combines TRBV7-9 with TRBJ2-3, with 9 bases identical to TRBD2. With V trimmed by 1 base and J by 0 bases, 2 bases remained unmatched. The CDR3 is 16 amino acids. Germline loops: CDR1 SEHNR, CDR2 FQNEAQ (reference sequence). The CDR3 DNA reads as TGTGCCAGCAGCTTAGACACTAGCGGGAGCACAGATACGCAGTATTTT. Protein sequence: CASSLDTSGSTDTQYF. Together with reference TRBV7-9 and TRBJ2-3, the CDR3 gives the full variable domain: DTGVSQNPRHKITKRGQNVTFRCDPISEHNRLYWYRQTLGQGPEFLTYFQNEAQLEKSRLLSDRFSAERPKGSFSTLEIQRTEQGDSAMYLCASSLDTSGSTDTQYFGPGTRLTVL.

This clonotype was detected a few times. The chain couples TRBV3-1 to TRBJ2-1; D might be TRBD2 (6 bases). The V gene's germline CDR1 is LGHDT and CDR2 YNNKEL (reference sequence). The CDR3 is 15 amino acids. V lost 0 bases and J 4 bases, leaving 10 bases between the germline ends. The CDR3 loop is CASSQDVGLYNEQFF. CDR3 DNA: TGTGCCAGCAGCCAAGATGTGGGACTTTACAATGAGCAGTTCTTC.

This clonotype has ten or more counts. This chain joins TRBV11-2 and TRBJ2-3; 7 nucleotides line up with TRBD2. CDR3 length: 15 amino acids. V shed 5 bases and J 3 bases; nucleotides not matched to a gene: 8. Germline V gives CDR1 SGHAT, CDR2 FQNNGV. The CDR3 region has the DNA TGTGCCAGCAGCGTAGGGATGCGGGAGACAGATACGCAGTATTTT. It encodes CASSVGMRETDTQYF. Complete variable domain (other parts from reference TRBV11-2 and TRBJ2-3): EAGVAQSPRYKIIEKRQSVAFWCNPISGHATLYWYQQILGQGPKLLIQFQNNGVVDDSQLPKDRFSAERLKGVDSTLKIQPAKLEDSAVYLCASSVGMRETDTQYFGPGTRLTVL.

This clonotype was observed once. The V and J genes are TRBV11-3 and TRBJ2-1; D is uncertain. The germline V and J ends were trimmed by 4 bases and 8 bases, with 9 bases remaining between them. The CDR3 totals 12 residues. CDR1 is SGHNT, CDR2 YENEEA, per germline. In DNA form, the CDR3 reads TGTGCCAGCAGCTCCCGCTTCGATGAGCAGTTCTTC. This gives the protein CASSSRFDEQFF.

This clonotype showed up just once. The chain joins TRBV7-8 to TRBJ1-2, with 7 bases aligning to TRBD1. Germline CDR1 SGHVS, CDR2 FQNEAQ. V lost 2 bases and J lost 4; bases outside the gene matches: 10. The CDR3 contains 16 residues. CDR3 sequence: CASSLTRDRVSYGYTF. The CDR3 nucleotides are TGTGCCAGCAGCTTAACCCGGGACAGAGTTTCCTATGGCTACACCTTC.

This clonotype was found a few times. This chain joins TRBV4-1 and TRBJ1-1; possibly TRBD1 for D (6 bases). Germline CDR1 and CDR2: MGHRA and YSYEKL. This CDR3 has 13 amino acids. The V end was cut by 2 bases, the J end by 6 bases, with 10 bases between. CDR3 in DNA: TGCGCCAGCAGCCAACCTGGACAGCCTGAAGCTTTCTTT. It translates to CASSQPGQPEAFF.

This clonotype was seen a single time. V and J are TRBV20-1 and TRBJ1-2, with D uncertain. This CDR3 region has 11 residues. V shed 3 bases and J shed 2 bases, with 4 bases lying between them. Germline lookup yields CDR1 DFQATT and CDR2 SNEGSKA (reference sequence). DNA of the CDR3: TGCAGTGCTAGCAGAAACTATGGCTACACCTTC. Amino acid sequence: CSASRNYGYTF.

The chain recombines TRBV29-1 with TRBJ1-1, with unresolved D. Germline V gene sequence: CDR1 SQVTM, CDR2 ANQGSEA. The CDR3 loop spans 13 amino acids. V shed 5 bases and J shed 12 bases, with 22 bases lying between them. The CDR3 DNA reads TGCAGCGTTACACAGCCGGTTGGGTTGAGGCCTTTCTTT. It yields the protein CSVTQPVGLRPFF. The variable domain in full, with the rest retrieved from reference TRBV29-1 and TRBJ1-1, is SAVISQKPSRDICQRGTSLTIQCQVDSQVTMMFWYRQQPGQSLTLIATANQGSEATYESGFVIDKFPISRPNLTFSTLTVSNMSPEDSSIYLCSVTQPVGLRPFFGQGTRLTVV.